The rows below give T cell receptor beta chains drawn from one sample of a study of cytomegalovirus exposure and HLA in healthy donors. Sequenced by immunoSEQ multiplex PCR; TCRdb stores in-frame clones only, minus some. The table shows roughly 190,000 clones, with about 81% occurring only once. Sequencing was carried out using PBMCs. These receptors were taken from a man aged 25-45 years in good health and CMV-seropositive. Both conserved end residues are part of each CDR3. The order of the fields is clone size, V gene, J gene, D gene, CDR3 DNA, CDR3 protein. D genes are given only for firm matches. Rows may omit the clone size; those that give it use once, few, many or a size class.

.,TRBV7-2,TRBJ2-5,.,TGTGCCAGCAGTCCTCGGATGAGGCAAGAGACCCAGTACTTC,CASSPRMRQETQYF
once,TRBV7-8,TRBJ2-7,.,TGTGCCAGCAGCTTAGGGGGCAGCCCCCCCGAGCAGTACTTC,CASSLGGSPPEQYF
.,TRBV6-5,TRBJ1-1,.,TGTGCCAGCAGTTACTCGGGGGGGAGCACTGAAGCTTTCTTT,CASSYSGGSTEAFF
.,TRBV11-3,TRBJ2-7,TRBD1,TGTGCCAGCAGCCTAACCGGGACAGGGGGCGAGCAGTACTTC,CASSLTGTGGEQYF
.,TRBV28,TRBJ1-4,TRBD1,TGTGCCAGCAGTTCTCCAAGGGGACAGGGGTACAATGAAAAACTGTTTTTT,CASSSPRGQGYNEKLFF
.,TRBV4-1,TRBJ2-7,.,TGCGCCAGCAGCCCGACTCAGGGAAACGAGCAGTACTTC,CASSPTQGNEQYF
few,TRBV2,TRBJ2-1,.,TGTGCCAGCAATGGGGGGTTTGATTGGTTCTTC,CASNGGFDWFF
.,TRBV30,TRBJ1-5,.,TGTGCCTGGAGTGTACGAGGGAATAGCAATCAGCCCCAGCATTTT,CAWSVRGNSNQPQHF
.,TRBV2,TRBJ1-1,TRBD1,TGTGCCAGCAGTTATGACAGGGGCGGGAACACTGAAGCTTTCTTT,CASSYDRGGNTEAFF
.,TRBV7-2,TRBJ1-2,.,TGTGCCAGCAGCTTAGCGGCAGTAAACTATGGCTACACCTTC,CASSLAAVNYGYTF
.,TRBV4-2,TRBJ2-1,TRBD2,TGTGCCAGCAGCCAAGTAGAAGCGGGGGGGCGGGGTGAGCAGTTCTTC,CASSQVEAGGRGEQFF
.,TRBV4-3,TRBJ2-1,.,TGCGCCAGCAGCCGACAGGTGGGGAACAATGAGCAGTTCTTC,CASSRQVGNNEQFF
.,TRBV15,TRBJ1-1,.,TGTGCCACCAGCAGCAGGGAATACACTGAAGCTTTCTTT,CATSSREYTEAFF
once,TRBV30,TRBJ2-7,.,TGTGCCTGGAGCAGGGCCTACGAGCAGTACTTC,CAWSRAYEQYF
.,TRBV5-1,TRBJ1-2,TRBD1,TGCGCCAGCAGCTTGAGTCAGGGGGCGGGCTATGGCTACACCTTC,CASSLSQGAGYGYTF
.,TRBV6-4,TRBJ2-7,TRBD1,TGTGCCAGCAGTGCCGGGACAGGGGATGGGGAGCAGTACTTC,CASSAGTGDGEQYF
.,TRBV28,TRBJ2-7,.,TGTGCCAGCAGCCTCTACATTAGGGGCCCCTACGAGCAGTACTTC,CASSLYIRGPYEQYF
.,TRBV7-9,TRBJ2-7,.,TGTGCCAGCAGCCCCACGGCCGGGACACATCACGAGCAGTACTTC,CASSPTAGTHHEQYF
.,TRBV5-1,TRBJ1-5,TRBD1,TGCGCCAGCAGCATGGGACCTATGGGACAGGGTCAGCCCCAGCATTTT,CASSMGPMGQGQPQHF
.,TRBV10-3,TRBJ2-3,.,TGTGCCACCAGAAAAATTAGCGTAACTAGCACAGATACGCAGTATTTT,CATRKISVTSTDTQYF
few,TRBV15,TRBJ1-4,.,TGTGCCACCGTTCGGGTGCTCACTAATGAAAAACTGTTTTTT,CATVRVLTNEKLFF
.,TRBV28,TRBJ2-7,TRBD2,TGTGCCAGCAGGGTGACTAGCGGCTACGAGCAGTACTTC,CASRVTSGYEQYF
.,TRBV25-1,TRBJ1-4,TRBD1,TGTGCCAGCAGTGGCGACAGGGGATTTGCAACTAATGAAAAACTGTTTTTT,CASSGDRGFATNEKLFF
once,TRBV19,TRBJ1-1,TRBD1,TGTGCCAGTAGTCCGGGGACAGGGGGCGAAGCTTTCTTT,CASSPGTGGEAFF
.,TRBV27,TRBJ1-6,.,TGTGCCAGCAGTTCACTGACAGTTAATAATTCACCCCTCCACTTT,CASSSLTVNNSPLHF
once,TRBV30,TRBJ2-2,TRBD1,TGTGCCTGGAGAGACAGGGGAAGGTATGCCGGGGAGCTGTTTTTT,CAWRDRGRYAGELFF
.,TRBV19,TRBJ1-1,TRBD1,TGTGCCAGTAGTATTGGGGGCCAGGGGGACACTGAAGCTTTCTTT,CASSIGGQGDTEAFF
few,TRBV30,TRBJ1-1,TRBD1,TGTGCCTGGAGCACACAGGGGACCACTGAAGCTTTCTTT,CAWSTQGTTEAFF
.,TRBV29-1,TRBJ1-4,TRBD1,TGCAGCGTTTTACAGGGGGCAGGAGAAAAACTGTTTTTT,CSVLQGAGEKLFF
.,TRBV18,TRBJ2-7,TRBD2,TGTGCCAGCTCACCTGGGAGCGGGGGGCCCTCCTACGAGCAGTACTTC,CASSPGSGGPSYEQYF
once,TRBV11-3,TRBJ2-1,.,TGTGCCAGCAGCTTAGGGCAGAACAATGAGCAGTTCTTC,CASSLGQNNEQFF
.,TRBV2,TRBJ1-5,.,TGTGCCAGCAGCGAATATGGCAATCAGCCCCAGCATTTT,CASSEYGNQPQHF
.,TRBV5-4,TRBJ2-3,TRBD1,TGTGCCAGCAAAAGGGACAGGGGGGTTGGAGATACGCAGTATTTT,CASKRDRGVGDTQYF
.,TRBV7-2,TRBJ2-7,TRBD2,TGTGCCAGCAGCTGGGGACTAGCGGCATCCTACGAGCAGTACTTC,CASSWGLAASYEQYF
once,TRBV7-6,TRBJ2-7,.,TGTGCCAGCAGTTATAGGGCGGCGGGGGAGCAGTACTTC,CASSYRAAGEQYF
once,TRBV5-5,TRBJ1-2,TRBD1,TGTGCCAGCAGTACCGGGACAGGGGTTTATGGCTACACCTTC,CASSTGTGVYGYTF
.,TRBV4-2,TRBJ2-5,.,TGTGCCAGCAGCCAAGAGCCCACAGCAACCCAAGAGACCCAGTACTTC,CASSQEPTATQETQYF
.,TRBV9,TRBJ2-5,TRBD2,TGTGCCAGCAGCGTAACGGGTAGCGGGAGTAAGAGTGAGCAGTACTTC,CASSVTGSGSKSEQYF